Listed here is a single T cell receptor (beta chain). The data originate from a study of control samples from healthy donors and cancer patients. V was pared by 3 bases and J by 5 bases, with 13 bases between. This CDR3 region has 14 residues. Germline V lookup: CDR1 MNHEY, CDR2 SMNVEV (reference sequence). Some clones are missing from TCRdb's copy, which holds only in-frame ones; the method was immunoSEQ multiplex PCR. Here the sample spans 75,000 to 90,000 clones, 70% to 90% being singletons. The receptor comes from a middle-aged man in good health. This rearrangement joins TRBV27 to TRBJ1-1; D gene uncertain. Sequencing used blood. CDR3 region: CASSLSTFGTEAFF. The CDR3 DNA follows: TGTGCCAGCAGTTTGTCTACCTTCGGGACTGAAGCTTTCTTT.